Relative to its sample, the clone carrying this T cell receptor (beta chain) is medium-sized. What it binds is unknown. TCRdb fed the 5' RACE reads into MiXCR, producing one record per CDR3 protein. Counted here are some 4,900 distinct CDR3 sequences, approximately 24% occurring once; the ten biggest clones make up roughly 15%. This sample was included in a study of spatial heterogeneity in lung cancer. About the study: The library had UMIs, and each TCR and UMI pair averaged more than ten raw reads.

As for time point: sample taken at primary tumor resection. Unsorted whole RNA from tumor, nontumor lung or frozen PBMC underwent sequencing. Around 70 TRACERx patients with early, untreated non-small cell lung cancer donated samples. The study's findings and limits: Compared with follow-up, resection was when ubiquitous expanded tumor TCRs appeared in blood more.

CDR1 is MDHEN and CDR2 is SYDVKM in the germline V gene. The germline V and J ends were trimmed by 5 bases and 8 bases, with 15 bases remaining between them. This CDR3 comprises 13 residues. The V gene is TRBV28, the J gene TRBJ1-2, with a tentative D call TRBD1 (6 bases). This sequence was found in a male donor with early-stage non-small cell lung cancer. The sequencing here drew on PBMCs, taken at surgery. DNA for the CDR3: TGTGCCAGCAGTACCGAGACAGGCGGCGGCTACACCTTC. The encoded protein is CASSTETGGGYTF.